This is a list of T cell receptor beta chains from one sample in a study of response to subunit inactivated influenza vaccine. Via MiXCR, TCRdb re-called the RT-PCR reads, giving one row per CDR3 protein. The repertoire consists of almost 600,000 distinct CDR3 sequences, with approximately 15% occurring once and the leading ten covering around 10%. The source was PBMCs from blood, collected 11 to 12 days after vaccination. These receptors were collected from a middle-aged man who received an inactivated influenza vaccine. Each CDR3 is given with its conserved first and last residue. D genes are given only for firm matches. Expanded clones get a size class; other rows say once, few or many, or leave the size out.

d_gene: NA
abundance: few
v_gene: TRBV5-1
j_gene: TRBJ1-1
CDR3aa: CASSLDSFMNTEAFF
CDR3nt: TGCGCCAGCAGCTTGGACAGCTTCATGAACACTGAAGCTTTCTTT

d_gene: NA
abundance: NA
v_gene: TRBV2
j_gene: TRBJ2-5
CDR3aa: CASSPRTNQETQYF
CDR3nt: TGTGCCAGCAGCCCACGGACAAATCAAGAGACCCAGTACTTC

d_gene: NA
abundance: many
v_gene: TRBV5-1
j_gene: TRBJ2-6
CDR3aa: CASSRDPGSGANVLTF
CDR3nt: TGCGCCAGCAGCCGGGACCCCGGCTCTGGGGCCAACGTCCTGACTTTC

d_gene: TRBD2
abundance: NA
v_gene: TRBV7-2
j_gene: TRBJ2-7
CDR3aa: CASSLAVLAGGEQYF
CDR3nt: TGTGCCAGCAGCTTAGCCGTCCTAGCGGGAGGCGAGCAGTACTTC

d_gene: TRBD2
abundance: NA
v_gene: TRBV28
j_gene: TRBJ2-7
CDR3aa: CATSRLAGASYEQYF
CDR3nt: TGTGCCACCTCCCGACTAGCGGGAGCATCCTACGAGCAGTACTTC

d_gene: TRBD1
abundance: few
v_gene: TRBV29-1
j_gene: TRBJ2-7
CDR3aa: CSVSGRGSYEQYF
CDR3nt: TGCAGCGTTTCGGGCAGGGGGTCCTACGAGCAGTACTTC

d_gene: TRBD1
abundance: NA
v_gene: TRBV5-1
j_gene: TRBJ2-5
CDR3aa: CASSLGGQAQETQYF
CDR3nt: TGCGCCAGCAGCTTGGGAGGACAGGCCCAAGAGACCCAGTACTTC

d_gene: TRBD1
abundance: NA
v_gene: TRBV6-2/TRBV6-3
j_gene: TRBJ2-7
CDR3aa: CASTDGQAYEQYF
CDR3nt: TGTGCCAGCACTGACGGACAGGCGTACGAGCAGTACTTC

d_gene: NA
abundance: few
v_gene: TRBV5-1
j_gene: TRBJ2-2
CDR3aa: CASSARLADTGELFF
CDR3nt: TGCGCCAGCAGCGCCCGGCTGGCGGACACCGGGGAGCTGTTTTTT

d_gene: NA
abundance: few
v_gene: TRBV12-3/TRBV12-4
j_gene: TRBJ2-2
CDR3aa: CASSLGLLRGNTGELFF
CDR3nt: TGTGCCAGCAGTTTAGGTCTTCTGCGGGGAAACACCGGGGAGCTGTTTTTT

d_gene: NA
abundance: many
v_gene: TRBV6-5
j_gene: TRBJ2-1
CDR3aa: CASSRARGEQFF
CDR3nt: TGTGCCAGCAGTCGTGCCCGAGGGGAGCAGTTCTTC

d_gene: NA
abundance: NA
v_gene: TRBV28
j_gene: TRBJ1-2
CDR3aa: CASSTVRRDVYGYTF
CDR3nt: TGTGCCAGCAGTACCGTACGCAGGGATGTGTATGGCTACACCTTC

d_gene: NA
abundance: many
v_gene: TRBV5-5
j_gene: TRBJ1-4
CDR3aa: CASSPQVASNEKLFF
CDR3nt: TGTGCCAGCAGCCCCCAGGTGGCCTCTAATGAAAAACTGTTTTTT

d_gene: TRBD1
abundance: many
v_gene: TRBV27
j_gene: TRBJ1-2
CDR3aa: CASSPNPGTGSGYTF
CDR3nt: TGTGCCAGCAGTCCGAACCCCGGGACAGGGTCTGGCTACACCTTC

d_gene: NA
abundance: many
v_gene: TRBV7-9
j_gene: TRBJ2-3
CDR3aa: CASSSRGGTDTQYF
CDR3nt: TGTGCCAGCAGCTCTAGGGGGGGCACAGATACGCAGTATTTT

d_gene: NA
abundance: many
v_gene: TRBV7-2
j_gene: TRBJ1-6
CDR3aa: CASSLSRGGSPLHF
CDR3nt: TGTGCCAGCAGCTTATCCAGGGGTGGTTCACCCCTCCACTTT

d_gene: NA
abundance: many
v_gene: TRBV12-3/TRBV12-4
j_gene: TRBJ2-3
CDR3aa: CASSPEGDTQYF
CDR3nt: TGTGCCAGCAGCCCGGAGGGAGATACGCAGTATTTT

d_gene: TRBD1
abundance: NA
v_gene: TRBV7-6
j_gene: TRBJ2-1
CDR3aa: CASSLDRVRNEQFF
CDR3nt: TGTGCCAGCAGCCTGGACAGGGTGCGCAATGAGCAGTTCTTC

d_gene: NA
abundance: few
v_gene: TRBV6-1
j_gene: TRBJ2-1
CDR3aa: CASRDYRSGNEQFF
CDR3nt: TGTGCCAGCAGAGACTACCGATCGGGCAATGAGCAGTTCTTC

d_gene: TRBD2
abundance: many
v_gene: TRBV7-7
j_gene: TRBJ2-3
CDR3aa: CASSFGLANTDTQYF
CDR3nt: TGTGCCAGCAGCTTTGGACTAGCGAACACAGATACGCAGTATTTT

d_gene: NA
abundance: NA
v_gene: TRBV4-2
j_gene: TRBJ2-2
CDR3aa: CASSQDSQGGNTGELFF
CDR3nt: TGTGCCAGCAGCCAAGATTCCCAGGGAGGGAACACCGGGGAGCTGTTTTTT

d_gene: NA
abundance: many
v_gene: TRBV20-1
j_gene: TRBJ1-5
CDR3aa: CSARSGVGNQPQHF
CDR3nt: TGCAGTGCTAGGAGCGGGGTAGGCAATCAGCCCCAGCATTTT

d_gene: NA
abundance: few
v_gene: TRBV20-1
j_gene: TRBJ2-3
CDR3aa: CSAEGGAGDTQYF
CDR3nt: TGCAGTGCAGAGGGGGGCGCGGGAGATACGCAGTATTTT

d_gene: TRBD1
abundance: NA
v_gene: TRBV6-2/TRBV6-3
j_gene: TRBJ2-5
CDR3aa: CASSLRRDRGQETQYF
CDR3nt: TGTGCCAGCAGTCTTCGCCGGGACAGGGGGCAAGAGACCCAGTACTTC

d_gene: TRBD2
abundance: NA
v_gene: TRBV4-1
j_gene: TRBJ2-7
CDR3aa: CASSQESWGGPYEQYF
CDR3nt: TGCGCCAGCAGCCAAGAATCCTGGGGAGGGCCCTACGAGCAGTACTTC

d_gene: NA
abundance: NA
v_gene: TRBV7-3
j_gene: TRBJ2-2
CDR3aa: CASSLRGEVQTGELFF
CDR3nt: TGTGCCAGCAGCTTAAGGGGGGAGGTCCAAACCGGGGAGCTGTTTTTT

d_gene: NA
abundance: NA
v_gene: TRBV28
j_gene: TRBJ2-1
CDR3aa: CASSFTRTVYNEQFF
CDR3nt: TGTGCCAGCAGTTTCACCCGGACAGTCTACAATGAGCAGTTCTTC

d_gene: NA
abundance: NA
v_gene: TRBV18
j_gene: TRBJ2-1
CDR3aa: CASSPSASSHNEQFF
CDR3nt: TGTGCCAGCTCACCATCGGCTAGCAGCCACAATGAGCAGTTCTTC

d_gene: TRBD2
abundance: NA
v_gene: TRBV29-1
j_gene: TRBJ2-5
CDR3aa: CSVVTSGGGTQYF
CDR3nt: TGCAGCGTAGTGACTAGCGGGGGTGGGACCCAGTACTTC

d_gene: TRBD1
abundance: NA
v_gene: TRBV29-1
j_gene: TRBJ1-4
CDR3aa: CSVADRLGEKLFF
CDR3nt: TGCAGCGTTGCGGACAGGCTTGGGGAAAAACTGTTTTTT

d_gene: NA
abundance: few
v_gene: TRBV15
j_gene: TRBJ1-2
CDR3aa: CATSRDGSAFYGYTF
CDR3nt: TGTGCCACCAGCAGAGATGGCAGCGCCTTCTATGGCTACACCTTC

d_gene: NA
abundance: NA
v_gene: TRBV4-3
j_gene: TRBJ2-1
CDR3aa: CASSQEVRRRSLSGPEQFF
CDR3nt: TGCGCCAGCAGCCAAGAGGTCAGACGGAGATCCTTGTCCGGGCCTGAGCAGTTCTTC

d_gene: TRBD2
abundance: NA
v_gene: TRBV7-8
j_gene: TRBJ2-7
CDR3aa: CASSFESGSSAEQYF
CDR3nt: TGTGCCAGCAGCTTCGAAAGCGGGAGTAGCGCCGAGCAGTACTTC

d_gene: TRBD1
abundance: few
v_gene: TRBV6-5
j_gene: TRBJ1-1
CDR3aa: CASSYLNEGATEAFF
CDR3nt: TGTGCCAGCAGTTACTTAAATGAGGGGGCCACTGAAGCTTTCTTT

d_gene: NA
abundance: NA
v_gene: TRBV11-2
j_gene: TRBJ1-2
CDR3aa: CASSFPGVDGYTF
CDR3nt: TGTGCCAGCAGCTTCCCAGGGGTGGATGGCTACACCTTC

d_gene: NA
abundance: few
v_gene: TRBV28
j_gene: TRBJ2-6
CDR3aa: CASSLWMGGLGANVLTF
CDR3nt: TGTGCCAGCAGTTTATGGATGGGGGGGCTTGGGGCCAACGTCCTGACTTTC

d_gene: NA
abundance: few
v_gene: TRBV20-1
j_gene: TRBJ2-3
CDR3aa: CSARSLTGAGTDTQYF
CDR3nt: TGCAGTGCTAGATCTTTAACGGGAGCAGGCACAGATACGCAGTATTTT

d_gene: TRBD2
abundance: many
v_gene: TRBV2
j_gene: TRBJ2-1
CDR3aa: CASRGVLAGQQFF
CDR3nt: TGTGCCAGCAGGGGGGTTCTAGCGGGACAGCAGTTCTTC

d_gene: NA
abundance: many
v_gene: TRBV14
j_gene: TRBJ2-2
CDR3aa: CASSQGGGGTGELFF
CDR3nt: TGTGCCAGCAGCCAAGGCGGTGGGGGCACCGGGGAGCTGTTTTTT

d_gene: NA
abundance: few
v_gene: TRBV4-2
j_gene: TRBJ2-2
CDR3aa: CASSQVGGSSGELFF
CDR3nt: TGTGCCAGCAGCCAAGTGGGGGGTAGCTCCGGGGAGCTGTTTTTT

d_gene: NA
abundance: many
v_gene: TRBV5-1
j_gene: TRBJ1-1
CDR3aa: CASSWGRRNTEAFF
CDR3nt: TGCGCCAGCAGCTGGGGACGCAGGAACACTGAAGCTTTCTTT

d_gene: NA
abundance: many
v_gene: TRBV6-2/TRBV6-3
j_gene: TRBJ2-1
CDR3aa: CASTSRLGQEQFF
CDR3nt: TGTGCCAGCACCTCCCGACTAGGGCAGGAGCAGTTCTTC

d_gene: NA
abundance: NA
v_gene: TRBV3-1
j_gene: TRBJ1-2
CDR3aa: CASSRSGPGGYTF
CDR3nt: TGTGCCAGCAGCCGGTCGGGGCCAGGTGGCTACACCTTC

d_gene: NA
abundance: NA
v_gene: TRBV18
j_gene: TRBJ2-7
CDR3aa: CASSPGRTAYEQYF
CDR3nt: TGTGCCAGCTCACCAGGGCGGACCGCTTACGAGCAGTACTTC